Described below is a single T cell receptor (beta chain) sequence and its context. Original analysis: Researchers report that nucleated cell counts were estimated from reference gene primer amplification. TCRdb's table, derived via immunoSEQ multiplex PCR, lists solely in-frame clones and lacks some. V and J calls and clone size come straight from that table; D and trimming were deduced from the DNA. Found here are more than 35,000 clones, approximately 91% of them singletons; the top ten hold around 2.4%. This specimen belongs to a study of blood T cell repertoires in COVID-19. Study context: Some COVID-19 samples were acute and others convalescent; all came from the United States, Italy and Spain. Sample material is recorded as cDNA or gDNA derived from T cells, B-cell-depleted T cells, or PBMCs.

The V gene's germline CDR1 is SGHDT and CDR2 YYEEEE. The CDR3 has 15 amino acids. V was clipped by 0 bases and J by 0 bases, with 10 bases between them. The V call is TRBV5-6, the J call TRBJ2-7; D gene unclear. This TCR derives from a human donor in a cohort sampled during active COVID-19. Material for sequencing was peripheral blood. The CDR3 bases are TGTGCCAGCAGCTTGGAGTTGCGAGGCTCCTACGAGCAGTACTTC. Amino acid sequence: CASSLELRGSYEQYF.